This T cell receptor beta chain was obtained from a study of Ad26.COV2.S vaccination and SARS-CoV-2 variants (dated by TCRdb to the early 2020s). Regarding the complete study: Donors in the vaccine arm were drawn from COV1001, a multicentre, randomized, double-blind, placebo-controlled phase I-IIa trial testing Ad26.COV2.S in healthy adults. The specificity and breadth of SARS-CoV-2-reactive T cell receptors after Ad26.COV2.S vaccination were assessed by TCRbeta repertoire sequencing. Ad26.COV2.S was given intramuscularly at 5x10^10 or 1x10^11 viral particles, as a single shot or as two shots 56 days apart. The TCR-sequenced set comprised approximately 32 samples: around 20 Ad26.COV2.S vaccine recipients, 5 placebo recipients and 8 SARS-CoV-2 convalescent individuals. Participants in the trial were split at random into five groups of five each, receiving low-dose or high-dose Ad26.COV2.S once or twice, or else placebo on both occasions. Blinding of investigators to trial group allocation was maintained during experiments and outcome assessment. Study-wide conclusions, independent of this receptor: After vaccination, spike-specific CD8+ and CD4+ T cell responses were reported to show substantial breadth. The study lacked the statistical power to compare responses across vaccine doses or regimens. Ad26.COV2.S recipients had higher spike-specific TCR breadth than placebo recipients (P = 0.0014). Comparable non-spike TCR breadth was observed between vaccine and placebo recipients, consistent with only spike being contained in the vaccine. It was noted by the authors that total T cell responses may have been underestimated by the TCR breadth and depth analyses.

The treatment or condition label for this specimen denotes: some 20 received Ad26.COV2.S at low or high dose, single or two shots; about 5 received placebo; per-sample allocation not given. Repertoires of vaccine and placebo recipients were sequenced from samples taken on day 63 after the first injection. Cohort 1b enrolled 20 to 30 adults aged 18-55 years at a single site in Boston, USA, between 29 July and 7 August 2020. As a vaccine, Ad26.COV2.S was a replication-incompetent adenovirus type 26 vector that expressed a prefusion-stabilized SARS-CoV-2 spike protein derived from the original Wuhan strain. The immunoSEQ Assay was the method used to sequence TCRbeta CDR3 regions. After extraction, genomic DNA underwent amplification by bias-controlled multiplex PCR, followed by high-throughput sequencing. The original methods were these. Collapsing and filtering of sequences were performed to quantify the absolute abundance of each unique TCRbeta CDR3 region. T cell fraction was estimated by normalizing TCRbeta template counts to usable DNA, which was measured by amplifying reference genes present in all nucleated cells. Repertoire TCRs were annotated as SARS-CoV-2-specific when V gene, CDR3 amino acid sequence and J gene were exactly matched to a known reactive TCR set. MIRA supplied the reference SARS-CoV-2 TCR set, which was filtered for enrichment in COVID-19-positive ImmuneCODE repertoires so that public or cross-reactive TCRs were removed. Drawing on the MIRA antigens, annotated TCRs were analysed further at the level of specific ORF or position within ORF. Breadth was defined as the number of annotated unique rearrangements divided by the total number of unique productive rearrangements, and depth was defined as the summed frequency of the annotated unique rearrangements. Group comparisons of TCR breadth used two-sided Wilcoxon rank-sum tests. The source is immuneACCESS, and TCRdb retained only in-frame sequences with V and J called. Part of the clones is not carried over; for the studies checked, unresolved V genes explain less than half of this, and the remainder is unexplained. D and trimming come from the DNA, and the V and J calls and clone size come from that table. This sample comprises just under 250,000 clones, roughly 90% of them detected only once. About 10% of the sample belongs to the ten largest clones.

The CDR3 numbers 13 residues from cysteine through phenylalanine. Kept here is only the CDR3 DNA, which spans 39 bases and is read in frame from base 1. Reading the germline V gene gives CDR1 MDHEN and CDR2 SYDVKM. Deletion took 3 bases off V and 3 bases off J, with a span of 7 bases between the germline ends. As regards this clone: Its specific antigen is unknown. Base qualities are missing; no much larger clone stands one base away.

The chain links TRBV28 with TRBJ2-3; the D gene remains uncertain. Sequencing used peripheral blood, obtained in a trial of Ad26.COV2.S vaccine versus placebo. The source is a person aged 18-60 years who received the Ad26.COV2.S COVID-19 vaccine or a placebo. The bases are TGTGCCAGCAGTTTCGCTAGGACAGATACGCAGTATTTT. This translates into CASSFARTDTQYF.